This is a list of T cell receptor beta chains from one sample in a study of cytomegalovirus exposure and HLA in healthy donors. TCRdb's copy holds only in-frame clones and misses some; the assay was immunoSEQ multiplex PCR. In total, the table holds about 72,000 clones. Sequencing was performed on PBMCs. The receptors shown here come from a middle-aged man in good health and CMV-seronegative. The CDR3 runs from the conserved cysteine through the conserved F or W. The D gene is left open where the match is weak.

D | J | V | CDR3 | DNA
TRBD2 | TRBJ2-1 | TRBV5-1 | CASSPSRDYNYNEQFF | TGCGCCAGCAGCCCATCCCGGGACTACAATTACAATGAGCAGTTCTTC
. | TRBJ2-5 | TRBV9 | CASSVDSAQETQYF | TGTGCCAGCAGCGTAGATAGCGCCCAAGAGACCCAGTACTTC
TRBD1 | TRBJ1-6 | TRBV5-1 | CASSEDRGLRPLHF | TGCGCCAGCAGCGAGGACAGGGGGCTTCGCCCCCTCCACTTT
. | TRBJ2-4 | TRBV15 | CATSRDVDSTNIQYF | TGTGCCACCAGCAGAGATGTGGACTCCACAAACATTCAGTACTTC
. | TRBJ1-1 | TRBV5-4 | CASSQGGATRVEQAFF | TGTGCCAGCAGCCAAGGTGGGGCGACCCGTGTCGAACAGGCTTTCTTT
TRBD1 | TRBJ1-3 | TRBV6-6 | CASKATGGIGGNTIYF | TGTGCCAGCAAAGCGACAGGGGGGATTGGTGGAAACACCATATATTTT
TRBD1 | TRBJ1-5 | TRBV6-5 | CASSPRQGVYQPQHF | TGTGCCAGCAGTCCTAGACAGGGGGTTTATCAGCCCCAGCATTTT
. | TRBJ1-1 | TRBV10-3 | CATTGNTEAFF | TGTGCCACTACAGGGAACACTGAAGCTTTCTTT
TRBD1 | TRBJ2-1 | TRBV9 | CASSVDHRGIDEQFF | TGTGCCAGCAGCGTAGACCACAGGGGGATAGATGAGCAGTTCTTC
. | TRBJ1-4 | TRBV10-3 | CAISDEGRANEKLFF | TGTGCCATCAGTGATGAAGGGAGGGCTAATGAAAAACTGTTTTTT
. | TRBJ1-3 | TRBV30 | CAWSVLEVLSGNTIYF | TGTGCCTGGAGTGTACTCGAGGTCCTCTCTGGAAACACCATATATTTT
TRBD2 | TRBJ2-7 | TRBV5-4 | CASSLGLAGGVYEQYF | TGTGCCAGCAGCTTGGGACTAGCGGGGGGGGTCTACGAGCAGTACTTC
. | TRBJ2-1 | TRBV7-2 | CASSFMVQNNEQFF | TGTGCCAGCAGCTTTATGGTACAGAACAATGAGCAGTTCTTC
TRBD1 | TRBJ1-3 | TRBV30 | CAWSSGQGGNTIYF | TGTGCCTGGAGCTCGGGACAGGGGGGAAACACCATATATTTT
TRBD1 | TRBJ1-1 | TRBV5-6 | CASSLDRGYTEAFF | TGTGCCAGCAGCCTTGACAGGGGTTACACTGAAGCTTTCTTT
. | TRBJ1-3 | TRBV9 | CASSVSGVKGNTIYF | TGTGCCAGCAGCGTATCAGGGGTCAAGGGAAACACCATATATTTT
TRBD1 | TRBJ1-1 | TRBV30 | CAWSVFGTVNTEAFF | TGTGCCTGGAGTGTATTTGGGACAGTGAACACTGAAGCTTTCTTT
. | TRBJ2-3 | TRBV9 | CASSFESVADTQYF | TGTGCCAGCAGCTTCGAGAGTGTCGCAGATACGCAGTATTTT
TRBD2 | TRBJ2-1 | TRBV7-7 | CASSPGTSGGTEQFF | TGTGCTAGCAGCCCAGGGACTAGCGGGGGCACTGAGCAGTTCTTC
. | TRBJ1-1 | TRBV20-1 | CSASRGTEAFF | TGCAGTGCTAGTAGGGGCACTGAAGCTTTCTTT
TRBD2 | TRBJ2-1 | TRBV6-4 | CASRGLGGGYNEQFF | TGTGCCAGCAGGGGACTGGGGGGAGGGTACAATGAGCAGTTCTTC
. | TRBJ1-1 | TRBV6-5 | CASSSPVMNTEAFF | TGTGCCAGCAGTTCCCCAGTAATGAACACTGAAGCTTTCTTT
TRBD1 | TRBJ1-1 | TRBV7-2 | CASSPKQGVVWEAFF | TGTGCCAGCAGCCCCAAACAGGGGGTAGTATGGGAAGCTTTCTTT
. | TRBJ2-1 | TRBV25-1 | CASSADWSADNEQFF | TGTGCCAGCAGTGCGGACTGGTCAGCAGACAATGAGCAGTTCTTC
TRBD2 | TRBJ2-7 | TRBV9 | CASSVDWRGGLLYEQYF | TGTGCCAGCAGCGTGGATTGGCGGGGGGGCCTTCTCTACGAGCAGTACTTC
TRBD2 | TRBJ2-2 | TRBV18 | CASSPQSGGNTGELFF | TGTGCCAGCTCACCACAGAGCGGGGGAAACACCGGGGAGCTGTTTTTT
TRBD2 | TRBJ2-2 | TRBV9 | CASSVGLAGSTMDGELFF | TGTGCCAGCAGCGTAGGACTAGCGGGATCAACAATGGACGGGGAGCTGTTTTTT
. | TRBJ1-5 | TRBV6-5 | CASGLSNQPQHF | TGTGCCAGCGGACTGAGCAATCAGCCCCAGCATTTT
. | TRBJ2-1 | TRBV4-1 | CASSQAGIDNEQFF | TGCGCCAGCAGCCAGGCAGGGATAGACAATGAGCAGTTCTTC
. | TRBJ2-1 | TRBV6-6 | CASRAGGSDEQFF | TGTGCCAGCAGGGCAGGGGGGTCCGATGAGCAGTTCTTC
TRBD1 | TRBJ1-5 | TRBV6-1 | CASSETGGGNQPQHF | TGTGCCAGCAGTGAAACAGGGGGCGGCAATCAGCCCCAGCATTTT
. | TRBJ2-7 | TRBV7-8 | CASRGNTAPRDEQYF | TGTGCCAGCAGAGGAAATACCGCCCCCCGGGACGAGCAGTACTTC
. | TRBJ2-5 | TRBV28 | CASSYRFRETQYF | TGTGCCAGCAGTTATCGATTCCGGGAGACCCAGTACTTC
TRBD1 | TRBJ1-5 | TRBV6-6 | CASKTGGDNQPQHF | TGTGCCAGCAAGACAGGGGGCGACAATCAGCCCCAGCATTTT
TRBD1 | TRBJ1-1 | TRBV29-1 | CSVVRSGQGPQGEAFF | TGCAGCGTTGTAAGGTCGGGACAGGGGCCCCAGGGTGAAGCTTTCTTT